This entry is about one T cell receptor (beta chain). Its matching antigen is unknown. Via MiXCR, TCRdb re-called the 5' RACE reads, giving one row per CDR3 protein. The data contain under 150,000 distinct CDR3 sequences, less than 15% of them seen just once; the ten biggest clones take up around 16%. These data originate in a study of spatial heterogeneity in lung cancer. The wider study: Sequencing was performed on follow-up PBMC samples when available, collected at a median of roughly 22 months after resection. Points from the study as a whole: Relative to follow-up, resection was when ubiquitous expanded tumor TCRs appeared more in blood.

Time point indicated: blood at routine non-recurrence follow-up after resection. Sequencing was performed on whole RNA extracted from tumor and nontumor lung tissue, or from frozen PBMC, and the material was left unsorted. Germline CDR1 is SGHAT and CDR2 is FQNNGV. V was trimmed by 5 bases and J by 6 bases, leaving 20 bases between them. The CDR3 runs 16 residues. The sequence came from a male donor with early-stage non-small cell lung cancer. The genes are TRBV11-2 and TRBJ2-1; no firm D call. Sample: PBMCs, taken at follow-up. The CDR3 loop is CASSALRATLPNEQFF. The CDR3 bases are TGTGCCAGCAGCGCCCTTAGGGCTACACTTCCCAATGAGCAGTTCTTC. The full variable domain, rest sourced from reference TRBV11-2 and TRBJ2-1, is EAGVAQSPRYKIIEKRQSVAFWCNPISGHATLYWYQQILGQGPKLLIQFQNNGVVDDSQLPKDRFSAERLKGVDSTLKIQPAKLEDSAVYLCASSALRATLPNEQFFGPGTRLTVL.